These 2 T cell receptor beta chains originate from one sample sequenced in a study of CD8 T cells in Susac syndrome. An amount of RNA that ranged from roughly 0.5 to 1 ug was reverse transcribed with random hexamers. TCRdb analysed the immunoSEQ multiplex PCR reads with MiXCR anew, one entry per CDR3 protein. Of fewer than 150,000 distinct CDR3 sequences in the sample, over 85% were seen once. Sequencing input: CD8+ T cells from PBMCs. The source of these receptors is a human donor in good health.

The CDR3 region has the DNA TGCAGCGTGTGTGTCCCCCCTTACGAGCAGTACTTC. It codes for CSVCVPPYEQYF. V usage is TRBV29-1 and J usage is TRBJ2-7; D remains ambiguous. There are 12 residues in the CDR3. The germline CDR1 and CDR2 sequences are SQVTM and ANQGSEA. Trimming stripped 6 bases from V and 4 bases from J, with 13 bases between.

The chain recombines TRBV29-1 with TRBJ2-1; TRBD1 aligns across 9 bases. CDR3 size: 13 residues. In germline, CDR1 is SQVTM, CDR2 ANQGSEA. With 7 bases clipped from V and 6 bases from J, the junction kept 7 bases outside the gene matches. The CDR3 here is CSATGGSSNEQFF. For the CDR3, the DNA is TGCAGCGCAACAGGGGGCAGCTCCAATGAGCAGTTCTTC.